This TCR beta chain was identified during a study of shared clonotypes between healthy human individuals. The assay was immunoSEQ multiplex PCR, and TCRdb's table has in-frame clones only and misses some. The sample lists 2,500,000 or so clones, around 94% occurring once. This CDR3 has 15 amino acids. V lost 2 bases, J lost 0 bases, and 10 bases lay in between. Germline V gives CDR1 ENHRY, CDR2 SYGVKD. The sequence came from a man between 18 and 35 years old in good health. The chain carries TRBV10-3 and TRBJ1-1; D unclear. Sequencing was done on a sample of naive CD4+ T cells sorted from blood. Noted subset: CD45RA+ positively selected. CDR3 amino acids: CAISENTAMNTEAFF. As DNA, the CDR3 is TGTGCCATCAGTGAGAACACAGCGATGAACACTGAAGCTTTCTTT.